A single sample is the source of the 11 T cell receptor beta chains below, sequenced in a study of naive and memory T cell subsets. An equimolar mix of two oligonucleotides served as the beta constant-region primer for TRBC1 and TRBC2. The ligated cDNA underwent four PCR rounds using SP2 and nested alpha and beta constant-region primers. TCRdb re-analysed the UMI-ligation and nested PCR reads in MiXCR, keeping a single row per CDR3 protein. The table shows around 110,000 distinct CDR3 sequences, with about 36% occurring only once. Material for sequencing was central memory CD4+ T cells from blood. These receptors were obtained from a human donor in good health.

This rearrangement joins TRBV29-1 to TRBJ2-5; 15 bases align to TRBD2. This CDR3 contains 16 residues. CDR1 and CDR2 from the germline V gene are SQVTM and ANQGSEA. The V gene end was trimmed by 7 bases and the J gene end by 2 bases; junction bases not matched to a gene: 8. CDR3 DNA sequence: TGCAGCGCTACTCCGGGACTAGCGGGGGGACAAGAGACCCAGTACTTC. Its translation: CSATPGLAGGQETQYF.

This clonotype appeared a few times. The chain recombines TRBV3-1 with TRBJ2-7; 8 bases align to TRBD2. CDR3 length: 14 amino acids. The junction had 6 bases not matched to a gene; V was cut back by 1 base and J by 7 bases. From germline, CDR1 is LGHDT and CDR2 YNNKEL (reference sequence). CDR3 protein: CASSQAGGRLEQYF. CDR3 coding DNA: TGTGCCAGCAGCCAAGCAGGCGGGAGGCTAGAGCAGTACTTC.

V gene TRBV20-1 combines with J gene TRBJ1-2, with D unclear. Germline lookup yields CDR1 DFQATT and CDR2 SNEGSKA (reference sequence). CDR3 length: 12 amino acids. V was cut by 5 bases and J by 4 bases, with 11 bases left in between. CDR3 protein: CSAGRETYGYTF. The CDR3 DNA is TGCAGTGCTGGCCGTGAAACCTATGGCTACACCTTC.

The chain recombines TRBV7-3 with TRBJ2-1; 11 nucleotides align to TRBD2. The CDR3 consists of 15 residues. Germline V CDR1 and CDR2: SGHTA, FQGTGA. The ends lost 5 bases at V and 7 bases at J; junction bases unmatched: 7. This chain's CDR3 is CASSITSGSRNEQFF. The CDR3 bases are TGTGCCAGCAGCATCACTAGCGGGAGTCGAAATGAGCAGTTCTTC.

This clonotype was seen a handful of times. The CDR3 DNA is TGTGCCAGCAGTCGCGACAGGGGATCCTACGAGCAGTACTTC. Protein: CASSRDRGSYEQYF. The V call is TRBV28, the J call TRBJ2-7; 8 bases map to TRBD1. CDR1 is MDHEN and CDR2 is SYDVKM in the germline V gene. The CDR3 runs 14 residues. V was clipped by 5 bases and J by 1 base; unmatched bases: 4. Full variable domain (remainder filled in from reference TRBV28 and TRBJ2-7): DVKVTQSSRYLVKRTGEKVFLECVQDMDHENMFWYRQDPGLGLRLIYFSYDVKMKEKGDIPEGYSVSREKKERFSLILESASTNQTSMYLCASSRDRGSYEQYFGPGTRLTVT.

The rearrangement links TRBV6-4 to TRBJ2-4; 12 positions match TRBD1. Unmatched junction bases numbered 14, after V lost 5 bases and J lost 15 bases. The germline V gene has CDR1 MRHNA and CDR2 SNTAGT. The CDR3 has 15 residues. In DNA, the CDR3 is TGTGCCAGCAGTTCAAGACCGGGACAGGGGGCCCCGGTGTACTTC. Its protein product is CASSSRPGQGAPVYF.

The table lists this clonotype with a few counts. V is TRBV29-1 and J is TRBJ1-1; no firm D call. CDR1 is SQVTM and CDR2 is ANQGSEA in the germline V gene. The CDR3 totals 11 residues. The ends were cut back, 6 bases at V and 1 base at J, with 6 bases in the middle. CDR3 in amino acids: CSVGKNTEAFF. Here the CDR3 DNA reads TGCAGCGTCGGAAAGAACACTGAAGCTTTCTTT. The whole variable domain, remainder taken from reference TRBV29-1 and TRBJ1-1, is SAVISQKPSRDICQRGTSLTIQCQVDSQVTMMFWYRQQPGQSLTLIATANQGSEATYESGFVIDKFPISRPNLTFSTLTVSNMSPEDSSIYLCSVGKNTEAFFGQGTRLTVV.

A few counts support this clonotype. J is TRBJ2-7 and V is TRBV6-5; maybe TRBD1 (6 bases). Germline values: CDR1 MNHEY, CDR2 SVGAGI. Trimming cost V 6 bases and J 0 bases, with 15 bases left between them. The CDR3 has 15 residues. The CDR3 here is CASRRTTGLSYEQYF. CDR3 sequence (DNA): TGTGCCAGCAGGCGGACCACAGGGCTCTCCTACGAGCAGTACTTC.

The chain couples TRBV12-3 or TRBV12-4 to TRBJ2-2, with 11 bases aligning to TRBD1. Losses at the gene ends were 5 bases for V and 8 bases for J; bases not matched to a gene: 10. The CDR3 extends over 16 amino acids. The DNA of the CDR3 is TGTGCCAGCAGTCCGACCATCGGGACAGGGGGAGGGGAGCTGTTTTTT. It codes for CASSPTIGTGGGELFF.

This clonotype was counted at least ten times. The CDR3 sequence is CASSLGTRSPYNEQFF. CDR3 DNA: TGTGCCAGCAGTTTAGGAACGCGAAGCCCCTACAATGAGCAGTTCTTC. The chain combines TRBV12-3 or TRBV12-4 with TRBJ2-1; D unclear. Trimming stripped 1 base from V and 2 bases from J, with 12 bases between. The CDR3 has 16 residues.

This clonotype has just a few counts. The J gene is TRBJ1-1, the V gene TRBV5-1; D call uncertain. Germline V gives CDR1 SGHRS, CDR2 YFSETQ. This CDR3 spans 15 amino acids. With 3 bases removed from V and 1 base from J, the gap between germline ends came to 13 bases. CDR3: CASSYFTGRNTEAFF. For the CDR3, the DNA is TGCGCCAGCAGCTACTTTACCGGACGGAACACTGAAGCTTTCTTT.